What follows is one TCR beta chain and its context. The record originates from a study of shared clonotypes between healthy human individuals. At the level of the study: CD4 naive and CD4 memory each took three plates per donor, while CD8 naive took two and CD8 memory one.

It was at deep level that the assay was run. Sequencing was performed with immunoSEQ multiplex PCR; in TCRdb, only in-frame clones are kept and a portion is missing. The sample yields approximately 1,500,000 clones, roughly 96% seen once. Trimming removed 3 bases from V and 8 bases from J; junction bases left unmatched: 3. The CDR3 has 13 amino acids. Germline V gene data show CDR1 as SGHTA and CDR2 as FQGNSA. Both subsets, CD45RA+ naive and CD45RA-negative memory, were split from the CD4+ cells. This sequence originates from a man aged 25 to 40 in good health. Specimen: naive CD4+ T cells sorted from blood. Subset of the sample: CD45RA+ positively selected. The chain couples TRBV7-2 to TRBJ2-1; 8 bases line up with TRBD2. Here the CDR3 reads CASSFQLADEQFF. The CDR3 DNA is TGTGCCAGCAGCTTCCAACTAGCGGATGAGCAGTTCTTC.